This entry describes one TCR beta chain. Its antigen remains unidentified. This entry belongs to a study of shared clonotypes between healthy human individuals. About the study: CD4 naive cells filled three plates per donor, CD4 memory three, CD8 naive two and CD8 memory one.

V trimming: 4 bases; J trimming: 0 bases; junction bases outside the gene matches: 4. The germline CDR1 and CDR2 sequences are SGHRS and YFSETQ. The CDR3 is 15 amino acids. As processed by the authors: In the immunoSEQ data, sequences were junction-only and lacked quality scores, so filtering differed. TCRdb keeps only in-frame clones here, not all; method: immunoSEQ multiplex PCR. The V and J calls and the clone size are those of that table, but D and trimming were determined from the DNA. The table lists 2 million to 2.5 million clones, around 95% of them singletons, with roughly 0.13% in the top ten. Points from the study as a whole: Sharing across four donors was seen in around 5.1% of naive CD4 clonotypes. Only blood was sampled; tissue repertoires likely differ.

Source material: naive CD4+ T cells sorted from blood. This sample's subset: CD45RA+ positively selected. The clonotype comes from a young man in good health. The chain recombines TRBV5-1 with TRBJ1-3; 7 bases match TRBD1. CDR3 nucleotides: TGCGCCAGCAGCAGCGGGACAGCCTCTGGAAACACCATATATTTT. Its protein product is CASSSGTASGNTIYF.